Shown below are 5 T cell receptor beta chains from a single sample sequenced in a study of control samples from healthy donors and cancer patients. The assay was immunoSEQ multiplex PCR, and TCRdb's table has in-frame clones only and misses some. The sample lists 130,000 or so clones; 90% to 95% were seen once. Sequencing was carried out using blood. The receptors come from a man aged 35 to 55 in good health.

The chain carries TRBV7-8 and TRBJ2-5; TRBD1 aligns across 8 bases. Germline V gene data show CDR1 as SGHVS and CDR2 as FQNEAQ. This CDR3 spans 17 amino acids. Trimming at V came to 7 bases and at J to 1 base, leaving 14 bases not matched to a gene. CDR3 in amino acids: CASILARTGSSQETQYF. CDR3 DNA: TGTGCCAGCATCCTAGCCCGGACAGGGAGTAGCCAAGAGACCCAGTACTTC.

The chain has TRBV12-3 or TRBV12-4 and TRBJ2-7; 8 nucleotides align to TRBD1. The length of the CDR3 is 13 residues. V was clipped by 3 bases and J by 7 bases; unmatched bases: 5. DNA of the CDR3: TGTGCCAGCAGTTTCGGGACAGGTAGGGAGCAGTACTTC. Protein product: CASSFGTGREQYF.

The chain couples TRBV15 to TRBJ1-5, with D tentatively TRBD1 (5 bases). The V and J ends lost 5 bases and 3 bases respectively, with 11 bases between them. CDR3 length equals 14 residues. Germline values: CDR1 LNHNV, CDR2 YYDKDF (reference sequence). CDR3 loop: CATSAGRANQPQHF. The DNA for the CDR3 is TGTGCCACCAGCGCAGGCAGGGCCAATCAGCCCCAGCATTTT.

The genes are TRBV4-1 and TRBJ1-6; D may be TRBD1 (5 bases). CDR3 length: 15 amino acids. Trimming left V 1 base short and J 7 bases short, with 11 bases between. In germline, CDR1 is MGHRA, CDR2 YSYEKL. CDR3 sequence reads: CASSQGQDSNSPLHF. CDR3 in DNA: TGCGCCAGCAGCCAAGGTCAAGACAGCAATTCACCCCTCCACTTT.

The V and J genes are TRBV27 and TRBJ2-1, with unresolved D. Germline values: CDR1 MNHEY, CDR2 SMNVEV (reference sequence). The V end lost 2 bases, the J end lost 4 bases, and 9 bases lay between the germline ends. The CDR3 consists of 14 residues. The CDR3 sequence: CASSLGKGYNEQFF. CDR3 nucleotides: TGTGCCAGCAGTTTAGGTAAAGGGTACAATGAGCAGTTCTTC.